This passage covers 14 T cell receptor beta chains from one sample sequenced in a study of beta chain features in type 1 diabetes (dated 2018 in TCRdb). Library creation used the immunoSEQ multiplex PCR assay. The High Capacity cDNA Reverse Transcription Kit was used to reverse transcribe all of the isolated RNA, meaning that expressed TCRB transcripts were what got sequenced. Drawn from immuneACCESS, this table holds only the in-frame rearrangements with V and J called that TCRdb kept. Clones are partly lost; checked studies trace under half to an unresolved V gene and leave the rest unexplained. This sample gives 150,000 to 200,000 clones in total; roughly 8% of them show up just once. Of the sample, under 0.55% falls within the top ten clones. The full study reports these points: In all four CD4+ subsets, TCRB CDR3 length was moderately but significantly shorter in type 1 diabetes patients.

Their antigens remain unidentified. The source material was central memory CD4+ T cells from blood. The receptors were sampled from a man aged 18-30 years with type 1 diabetes.

The rearrangement joins TRBV9 to TRBJ1-1; tentatively, D is TRBD1 (6 bases). V was shortened by 0 bases and J by 3 bases, with 15 bases between the two germline ends. CDR3 size: 16 residues. In germline, CDR1 is SGDLS, CDR2 YYNGEE. The CDR3 DNA reads as TGTGCCAGCAGCGTAGTGCCGTTGACAGGAGACACTGAAGCTTTCTTT. It is translated as CASSVVPLTGDTEAFF. Full variable domain (remainder filled in from reference TRBV9 and TRBJ1-1): DSGVTQTPKHLITATGQRVTLRCSPRSGDLSVYWYQQSLDQGLQFLIQYYNGEERAKGNILERFSAQQFPDLHSELNLSSLELGDSALYFCASSVVPLTGDTEAFFGQGTRLTVV.

This clone was seen more than once but under ten times. The chain links TRBV7-2 to TRBJ1-2, with TRBD1 matching over 7 bases. V lost 1 base and J lost 6; bases outside the gene matches: 5. Germline CDR1 SGHTA, CDR2 FQGNSA. The CDR3 extends over 14 amino acids. DNA of the CDR3: TGTGCCAGCAGCTTAGAAACAGGGGATAATGGCTACACCTTC. It encodes CASSLETGDNGYTF.

V usage is TRBV28 and J usage is TRBJ1-2; the D gene is possibly TRBD1 (6 bases). Germline V gene lookup returns CDR1 MDHEN and CDR2 SYDVKM. CDR3 size: 15 residues. Trimming cost V 6 bases and J 0 bases, with 14 bases left between them. As DNA, the CDR3 is TGTGCCAGCAGGGGGCAAGGGGGGGCTAACTATGGCTACACCTTC. This translates into CASRGQGGANYGYTF.

The rearrangement joins TRBV5-4 to TRBJ2-7; 7 bases agree with TRBD2. Germline loops: CDR1 SGHNT, CDR2 YYREEE (reference sequence). J gave up 1 base and V 7 bases, and 2 bases lay outside the gene matches. This CDR3 region has 12 residues. The CDR3 here is CASRGESYEQYF. CDR3 nucleotides: TGTGCCAGCCGGGGGGAATCCTACGAGCAGTACTTC.

This clone was detected only a few times. CDR3 bases: TGTGCCAGCAGTTACTCTTCAGGGAACAATCAGCCCCAGCATTTT. It codes for CASSYSSGNNQPQHF. This sequence joins TRBV6-5 and TRBJ1-5; D possibly corresponds to TRBD1 (5 bases). Germline V CDR1 and CDR2: MNHEY, SVGAGI. The length of the CDR3 is 15 residues. V was trimmed by 0 bases and J by 3 bases, leaving 9 bases between them.

The V gene is TRBV29-1, the J gene TRBJ2-7, with D possibly being TRBD2 (6 bases). CDR1 and CDR2 (germline): SQVTM, ANQGSEA. V was clipped by 7 bases and J by 1 base, with 17 bases between them. This CDR3 is built from 14 residues. The CDR3 sequence is CSGLVGGASYEQYF. The CDR3 region has the DNA TGCAGCGGACTGGTGGGGGGTGCATCCTACGAGCAGTACTTC.

The sample holds a few counts of this clone. The J gene is TRBJ2-2, the V gene TRBV7-7; no reliable D call. Trimming cost V 1 base and J 3 bases, with 12 bases left between them. CDR3 length: 16 residues. Per the germline V gene, CDR1 is SSHAT and CDR2 is FNYEAQ (reference sequence). The CDR3 is CASSLVVVADTGELFF. For the CDR3, the DNA is TGTGCCAGCAGCTTAGTCGTCGTAGCTGACACCGGGGAGCTGTTTTTT. The whole variable domain, filled in from reference TRBV7-7 and TRBJ2-2, reads GAGVSQSPRYKVTKRGQDVTLRCDPISSHATLYWYQQALGQGPEFLTYFNYEAQPDKSGLPSDRFSAERPEGSISTLTIQRTEQRDSAMYRCASSLVVVADTGELFFGEGSRLTVL.

The chain's CDR3 is CASSRALAYNEQFF. In DNA form, the CDR3 reads TGTGCCAGCAGTCGCGCCCTTGCCTACAATGAGCAGTTCTTC. The chain recombines TRBV6-6 with TRBJ2-1, with unresolved D. The CDR3 contains 14 residues. The V end was cut by 5 bases, the J end by 2 bases, with 10 bases between. Per the germline V gene, CDR1 is MNHNY and CDR2 is SVGAGI (reference sequence).

This clone was detected many times. V and J are TRBV6-4 and TRBJ2-3, with D possibly being TRBD2 (6 bases). The germline gives CDR1 MRHNA, CDR2 SNTAGT. Trimming left V 4 bases short and J 3 bases short, with 14 bases between. The CDR3 consists of 15 residues. CDR3 DNA sequence: TGTGCCAGCAGTGTTTACATCGGGGGAACAGATACGCAGTATTTT. As protein: CASSVYIGGTDTQYF.

This chain links TRBV6-5 with TRBJ2-7; TRBD1 matches at 7 bases. Germline V CDR1 and CDR2: MNHEY, SVGAGI. The length of the CDR3 is 13 residues. V shed 6 bases and J 1 base; nucleotides not matched to a gene: 3. The CDR3 coding sequence is TGTGCCAGCAGCTGGGGACAGTCCTACGAGCAGTACTTC. Translation gives CASSWGQSYEQYF.

This clone was seen only a few times. The V and J genes are TRBV27 and TRBJ1-5; 10 bases fit TRBD1. CDR1 is MNHEY, CDR2 SMNVEV, per germline (reference sequence). J was trimmed by 8 bases and V by 5 bases; bases with no gene match: 6. The CDR3 consists of 14 residues. The chain's CDR3 is CASSPAGTGEPQHF. In DNA form, the CDR3 reads TGTGCCAGCAGTCCAGCCGGGACAGGGGAGCCCCAGCATTTT.

This chain connects TRBV2 to TRBJ1-5; 7 nucleotides agree with TRBD1. The CDR3 length is 16 residues. CDR1 is SNHLY and CDR2 is FYNNEI in the germline V gene. The trim removed 2 bases at V and 0 bases at J, leaving 4 bases unmatched. CDR3 sequence (DNA): TGTGCCAGCAGTGAATGGGGACAGTTTAGCAATCAGCCCCAGCATTTT. Its protein product is CASSEWGQFSNQPQHF.

In this sample, this clone turned up a few times. Additional DNA sequences in this sample encode the identical CDR3. The chain recombines TRBV14 with TRBJ2-5; D call uncertain. This CDR3 region has 11 residues. The V gene lost 4 bases and the J gene lost 5 bases, with 5 bases spanning the gap. Germline V gives CDR1 SGHDN, CDR2 FVKESK. The DNA for the CDR3 is TGTGCCAGCAGCCTATTGGAGACCCAGTACTTC. Protein sequence: CASSLLETQYF. Complete variable domain (other parts from reference TRBV14 and TRBJ2-5): EAGVTQFPSHSVIEKGQTVTLRCDPISGHDNLYWYRRVMGKEIKFLLHFVKESKQDESGMPNNRFLAERTGGTYSTLKVQPAELEDSGVYFCASSLLETQYFGPGTRLLVL.

A few counts support this clone. The chain couples TRBV28 to TRBJ2-5, with TRBD1 identical over 9 bases. V gave up 1 base and J gave up 4 bases; unmatched junction bases: 7. The CDR3 has 16 residues. Looked up from germline, CDR1 is MDHEN and CDR2 is SYDVKM. The CDR3 DNA follows: TGTGCCAGCAGTTTATCCGGGACAGGGTCTCCAGAGACCCAGTACTTC. Its translation is CASSLSGTGSPETQYF.